Given below is one TCR beta chain in context. Its specific antigen is unknown. Base quality data are lacking; no much larger clone is found one base away. The data are from a study of blood T cell repertoires in COVID-19 (dated by TCRdb to the early 2020s). About the study as a whole: Samples covering the acute and convalescent phases of COVID-19 were provided by collaborators in the United States, Italy and Spain. HLA class I and class II types, where available, came from metadata supplied by the sample provider rather than from assay-based typing. Deeply sampled blood TCRbeta repertoires from subjects exposed to, actively infected with, or recovered from COVID-19 were included in the dataset. The repertoires were released in a freely available public database intended as a resource for research on the immune response to SARS-CoV-2. The samples were drawn from the first 160 participants of the ongoing ImmuneRACE study and from under 1,500 subjects provided by 6 global collaborators. The sample metadata nearly always contained a de-identified subject ID, COVID-19 status, age in years and sex. The prospective study material was composed of cDNA or gDNA derived from T cells, B-cell-depleted T cells, or PBMCs.

TCRbeta CDR3 regions were amplified from genomic DNA by means of the immunoSEQ Assay, a bias-controlled multiplex PCR. The authors processed their data as follows. Within the assay, amplification of reference gene primers was used to estimate how many nucleated cells each sample contained. Sequence reads were collapsed and filtered to measure the absolute abundance of every unique TCRbeta CDR3 rearrangement. For each sample, productive Simpson clonality was calculated as the square root of Simpson's diversity index over productive rearrangements. Imported from immuneACCESS, the table was reduced by TCRdb to in-frame sequences with V and J called. These copies leave out some clones; in studies compared against another copy, an unresolved V gene accounts for under half, and the cause of the remainder is not known. V, J and clone size are those of that table, while D and trimming were read from the DNA. The sample table holds about 320,000 clones, of which 70% to 90% were seen once. The ten biggest clones cover 7.2% of the sample.

Broad study findings and their caveats: Clinical and demographic metadata were provided uncurated, with the amount varying by source and participant.

From the germline V gene (reference sequence), CDR1 is GTSNPN and CDR2 is SVGIG. V loses 2 bases, J loses 5 bases, and the germline ends lie 9 bases apart. Spanning cysteine to phenylalanine, the CDR3 consists of 12 amino acids. The CDR3 DNA has 36 bases and is translated from base 1. The collaborating institutions used their own protocols to collect whole blood in K2EDTA tubes. For TCRbeta analysis, collaborators shipped samples in one of three forms: frozen whole blood, isolated PBMCs, or DNA extracted from either of those sample types. The rearrangement combines TRBV30 with TRBJ1-2, with the D gene uncertain. Sequencing input: peripheral blood. The receptor was derived from a human donor in a cohort sampled during active COVID-19. The CDR3 protein is CAWSSGGYGYTF. Read as DNA, the sequence is TGTGCCTGGAGTTCTGGAGGGTATGGCTACACCTTC.